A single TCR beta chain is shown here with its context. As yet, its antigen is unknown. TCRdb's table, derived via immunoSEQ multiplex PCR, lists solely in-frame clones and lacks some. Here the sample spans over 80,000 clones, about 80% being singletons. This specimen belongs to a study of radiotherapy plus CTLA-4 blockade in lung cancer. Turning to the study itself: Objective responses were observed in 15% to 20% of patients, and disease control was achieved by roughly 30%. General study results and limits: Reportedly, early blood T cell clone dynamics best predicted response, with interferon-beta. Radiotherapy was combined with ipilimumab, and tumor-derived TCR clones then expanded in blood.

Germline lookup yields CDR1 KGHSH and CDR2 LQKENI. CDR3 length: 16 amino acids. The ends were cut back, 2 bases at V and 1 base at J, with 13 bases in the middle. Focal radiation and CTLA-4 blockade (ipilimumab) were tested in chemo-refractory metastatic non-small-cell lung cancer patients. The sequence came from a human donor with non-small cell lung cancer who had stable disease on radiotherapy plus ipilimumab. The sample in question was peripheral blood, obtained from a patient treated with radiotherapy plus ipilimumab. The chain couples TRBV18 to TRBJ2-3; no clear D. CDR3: CASSPTVTVRTDTQYF. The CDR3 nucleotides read TGTGCCAGCTCACCAACGGTAACGGTTCGCACAGATACGCAGTATTTT.